This T cell receptor beta chain was documented in a study of CD8 T cells in Susac syndrome. The germline V gene encodes CDR1 LGHNT and CDR2 FRNRAP. The V end lost 0 bases, the J end lost 1 base, and 7 bases lay between the germline ends. This CDR3 comprises 15 residues. RNA, at about 0.45 to 1 ug, was reverse transcribed with random hexamers. The TCR beta CDR3 was amplified by immunoSEQ multiplex PCR across 54 Vbeta, 13 Jbeta. TCRdb redid the calling of the immunoSEQ multiplex PCR reads with MiXCR, one entry per CDR3 protein. The sample holds around 270,000 distinct CDR3 sequences, around nine tenths seen once.

This TCR was recovered from a human donor with multiple sclerosis. This chain joins TRBV12-5 and TRBJ1-3; D gene unclear. The specimen sequenced was CD8+ T cells from PBMCs. CDR3 bases: TGTGCTAGTGGTTTGGTATCCGCGTCTGGAAACACCATATATTTT. Encoded protein: CASGLVSASGNTIYF.